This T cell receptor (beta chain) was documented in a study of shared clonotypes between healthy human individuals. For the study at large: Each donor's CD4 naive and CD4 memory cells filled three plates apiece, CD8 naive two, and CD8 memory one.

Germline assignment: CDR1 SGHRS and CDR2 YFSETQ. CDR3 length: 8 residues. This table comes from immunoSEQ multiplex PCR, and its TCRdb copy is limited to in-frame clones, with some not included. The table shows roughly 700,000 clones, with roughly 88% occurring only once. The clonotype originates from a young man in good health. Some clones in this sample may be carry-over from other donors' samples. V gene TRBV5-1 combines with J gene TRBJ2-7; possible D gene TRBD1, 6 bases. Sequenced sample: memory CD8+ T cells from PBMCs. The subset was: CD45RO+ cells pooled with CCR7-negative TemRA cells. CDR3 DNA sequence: TGCGCGAGGGGGGAGCAGTACTTC. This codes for CARGEQYF.